This TCR beta chain was recovered during a study of T-cell reconstitution after alpha-beta-depleted transplantation in children. This clonotype has just a few counts. Preparing the TCRbeta library involved the use of unique molecular identifiers. TCRdb re-derived calls from the PCR reads in MiXCR, one entry per CDR3 protein. In the table there are a few hundred thousand distinct CDR3 sequences, 15% to 20% of which are singletons. The V end lost 6 bases, the J end lost 4 bases, and 11 bases lay between the germline ends. The germline gives CDR1 SGHRS, CDR2 YFSETQ. The CDR3 runs to 12 residues. The chain has TRBV5-1 and TRBJ2-7; D gene uncertain. This sequence originates from a human donor who donated a stem cell graft to a child with acute lymphoblastic leukemia. The material sequenced was PBMCs from the stem cell graft donor, taken from the stem cell graft. The CDR3 DNA sequence: TGCGCCAGCAAAGGGTACGGATACGAGCAGTACTTC. This gives the protein CASKGYGYEQYF.